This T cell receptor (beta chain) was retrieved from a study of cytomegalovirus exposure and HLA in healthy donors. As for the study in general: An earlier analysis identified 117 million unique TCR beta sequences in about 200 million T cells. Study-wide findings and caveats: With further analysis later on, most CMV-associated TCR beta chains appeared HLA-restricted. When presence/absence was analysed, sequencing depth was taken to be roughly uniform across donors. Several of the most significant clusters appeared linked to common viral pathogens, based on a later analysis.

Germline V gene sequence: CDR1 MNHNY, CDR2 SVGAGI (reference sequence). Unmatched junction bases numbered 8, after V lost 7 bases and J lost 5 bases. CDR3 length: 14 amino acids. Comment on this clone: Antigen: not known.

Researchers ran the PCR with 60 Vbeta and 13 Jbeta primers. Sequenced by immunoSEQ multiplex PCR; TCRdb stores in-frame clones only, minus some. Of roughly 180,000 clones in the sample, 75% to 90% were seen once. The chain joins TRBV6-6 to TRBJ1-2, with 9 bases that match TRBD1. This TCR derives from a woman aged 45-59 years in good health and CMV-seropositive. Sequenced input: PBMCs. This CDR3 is CASTSDRGSYGYTF. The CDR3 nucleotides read TGTGCCAGCACCTCGGACAGGGGAAGTTATGGCTACACCTTC.